Below, 22 T cell receptor beta chains from the same sample are listed, as sequenced in a study of T cell repertoires in cytomegalovirus infection. One entry per CDR3 protein results from TCRdb running MiXCR on the reads. This sample has hundreds of thousands of distinct CDR3 sequences, with over 9% found just once. Specimen: PBMCs. These receptors all stem from a human donor in good health (CMV status not recorded). Some clones in this sample may be carry-over from other donors' samples.

This clonotype was observed many times. This sequence joins TRBV29-1 and TRBJ2-1, with 8 bases fitting TRBD1. There are 15 residues in the CDR3. V lost 3 bases to trimming and J lost 5 bases; unmatched junction nucleotides: 9. Germline V gene lookup returns CDR1 SQVTM and CDR2 ANQGSEA. In nucleotides, the CDR3 is TGCAGCGTTGAGAGGTCAGGGGGCCGCCACAATGAGCAGTTCTTC. This sequence encodes CSVERSGGRHNEQFF.

This clonotype was picked up many times. CDR3 coding DNA: TGTGCCAGCAGCTACAGCTCGGGACTCCGCTACGAGCAGTACTTC. Translated: CASSYSSGLRYEQYF. The chain couples TRBV12-3 or TRBV12-4 to TRBJ2-7, with D possibly being TRBD2 (6 bases). The V gene lost 6 bases and the J gene lost 3 bases, with 18 bases spanning the gap. This CDR3 contains 15 residues.

This clonotype has a count of ten or more. The CDR3: CASSFAGSGANVLTF. The CDR3 DNA is TGTGCCAGCAGCTTCGCCGGCTCTGGGGCCAACGTCCTGACTTTC. V and J are TRBV11-2 and TRBJ2-6; D uncertain. There are 15 residues in the CDR3. CDR1 SGHAT and CDR2 FQNNGV come from the germline V gene. V lost 3 bases to trimming and J lost 0 bases, with 6 bases between them.

This clonotype was observed a handful of times. The chain uses TRBV19 and TRBJ1-1; D gene uncertain. The CDR3 spans 14 residues. In germline, CDR1 is LNHDA, CDR2 SQIVND (reference sequence). The V and J ends lost 4 bases and 8 bases respectively, with 17 bases between them. CDR3 coding DNA: TGTGCCAGTAGTACCCCAGTTGGTGCGGGGGAAGCTTTCTTT. Protein sequence: CASSTPVGAGEAFF.

The rearrangement links TRBV2 to TRBJ1-6; possibly TRBD1 for D (5 bases). V lost 6 bases and J 9 bases, leaving 9 bases between the germline ends. This CDR3 spans 12 amino acids. Looked up from germline, CDR1 is SNHLY and CDR2 is FYNNEI. CDR3 in DNA: TGTGCCAGCAGGGGGGACGGTTCACCCCTCCACTTT. Amino acids: CASRGDGSPLHF.

This clonotype was seen many times. The J gene is TRBJ1-2, the V gene TRBV11-2, with TRBD1 as a possible D gene (5 bases). This CDR3 is 16 amino acids long. The V and J ends lost 4 bases and 4 bases respectively, with 19 bases between them. Germline loops: CDR1 SGHAT, CDR2 FQNNGV. The CDR3 here is CASSSLKTGARYGYTF. The CDR3 DNA is TGTGCCAGCAGCTCGCTCAAAACCGGGGCCCGCTATGGCTACACCTTC.

This clonotype was counted at least ten times. The chain is built from TRBV5-4 and TRBJ2-3; weak D call: TRBD1 (7 bases). This CDR3 spans 16 amino acids. Germline CDR1 and CDR2: SGHNT and YYREEE (reference sequence). The germline V and J ends were trimmed by 3 bases and 2 bases, with 16 bases remaining between them. CDR3 coding DNA: TGTGCCAGCAGCTGGGGGGACAGCCGACTCACAGATACGCAGTATTTT. It specifies CASSWGDSRLTDTQYF.

This clonotype was seen more than once but under ten times. The CDR3 bases are TGTGCCAGCAGTGAGTACAGAAAGAACACTGAAGCTTTCTTT. It encodes CASSEYRKNTEAFF. The gene calls are TRBV2 and TRBJ1-1; D remains ambiguous. The CDR3 is made up of 14 amino acids. Germline V gene data show CDR1 as SNHLY and CDR2 as FYNNEI. Trimming pared 3 bases from V and 1 base from J, leaving 9 bases between.

Points on this clonotype: With a much larger clone just one base away, this may be a read error. The rearrangement joins TRBV7-2 to TRBJ1-2; 8 bases are a match to TRBD1. The junction had 5 bases not matched to a gene; V was cut back by 7 bases and J by 4 bases. Germline V gene lookup returns CDR1 SGHTA and CDR2 FQGNSA. The CDR3 has 13 residues. The CDR3 reads CASIQDRAYGYTF. CDR3 bases: TGTGCCAGCATCCAGGACAGGGCCTATGGCTACACCTTC.

This clonotype occurred many times. This sequence joins TRBV28 and TRBJ2-7; TRBD2 is a possible D gene (7 bases). Germline V lookup: CDR1 MDHEN, CDR2 SYDVKM. This CDR3 region has 17 residues. The ends were cut back, 2 bases at V and 3 bases at J, with 20 bases in the middle. CDR3 DNA: TGTGCCAGCAGTTTAAGGGGGTCGGGGAGGGGGATCTACGAGCAGTACTTC. It specifies CASSLRGSGRGIYEQYF.

The chain uses TRBV20-1 and TRBJ2-6; 7 nucleotides align to TRBD2. This CDR3 is 16 amino acids long. Trimming removed 2 bases from V and 0 bases from J; junction bases left unmatched: 4. Looked up from germline, CDR1 is DFQATT and CDR2 is SNEGSKA (reference sequence). CDR3 sequence reads: CSARPGGTSGANVLTF. The CDR3, as DNA: TGCAGTGCTAGACCCGGGGGGACCTCTGGGGCCAACGTCCTGACTTTC.

The table lists this clonotype with many counts. The V and J genes are TRBV12-3 or TRBV12-4 and TRBJ1-3; D remains unclear. The CDR3 is 12 residues long. Trimming stripped 5 bases from V and 2 bases from J, with 4 bases between. This CDR3 is CASSGPGNTIYF. CDR3 coding DNA: TGTGCCAGCAGTGGACCTGGAAACACCATATATTTT.

The table lists this clonotype with many counts. The chain has TRBV28 and TRBJ1-2, with D perhaps TRBD1 (5 bases). CDR1 is MDHEN and CDR2 is SYDVKM in the germline V gene. V was pared by 3 bases and J by 4 bases, with 9 bases between. CDR3 length equals 13 residues. The CDR3 loop reads CASSFRDLYGYTF. The CDR3 DNA is TGTGCCAGCAGTTTTAGGGACCTCTATGGCTACACCTTC.

This clonotype was seen ten or more times. The chain combines TRBV7-2 with TRBJ2-7, with D unclear. Deletions cut 0 bases from V and 0 bases from J, with 9 bases between. The CDR3 loop spans 15 amino acids. Looked up from germline, CDR1 is SGHTA and CDR2 is FQGNSA. CDR3 loop: CASSLAGSLSYEQYF. The CDR3 DNA reads as TGTGCCAGCAGCTTAGCCGGGTCCCTCTCCTACGAGCAGTACTTC.

This clonotype was found many times. V usage is TRBV5-8 and J usage is TRBJ2-1, with D tentatively TRBD2 (6 bases). Germline-derived CDR1 and CDR2 are SGHTS and YDEGEE. The CDR3 is made up of 15 amino acids. The V and J ends lost 1 base and 9 bases respectively, with 17 bases between them. The CDR3 nucleotides are TGTGCCAGCAGCTTGAGGAGGGGAGACACGGGTGAGCAGTTCTTC. Amino acids: CASSLRRGDTGEQFF.

This clonotype was recorded at least ten times. The chain joins TRBV19 to TRBJ2-7; no reliable D call. The ends were cut back, 4 bases at V and 0 bases at J, with 10 bases in the middle. The CDR3 is made up of 14 amino acids. The germline V gene encodes CDR1 LNHDA and CDR2 SQIVND (reference sequence). The CDR3 region is CASSNERSSYEQYF. CDR3 DNA: TGTGCCAGTAGTAATGAGAGGAGCTCCTACGAGCAGTACTTC. Combining the CDR3 with reference TRBV19 and TRBJ2-7 gives the whole variable domain DGGITQSPKYLFRKEGQNVTLSCEQNLNHDAMYWYRQDPGQGLRLIYYSQIVNDFQKGDIAEGYSVSREKKESFPLTVTSAQKNPTAFYLCASSNERSSYEQYFGPGTRLTVT.

This clonotype was seen repeatedly, ten times or more. The chain uses TRBV29-1 and TRBJ2-1; TRBD1 matches 9 bases. The germline V gene encodes CDR1 SQVTM and CDR2 ANQGSEA. Trimming took 4 bases from V and 3 from J; bases not matched to a gene: 13. The CDR3 length is 17 residues. The CDR3 DNA reads TGCAGCGTTGTAGGGGACAGGGAATCAAGCTACTACAATGAGCAGTTCTTC. It encodes CSVVGDRESSYYNEQFF.

The CDR3 region has the DNA TGCAGTGCTAGATCAAGCGGGGCCTCCTACAATGAGCAGTTCTTC. Protein sequence: CSARSSGASYNEQFF. The rearrangement joins TRBV20-1 to TRBJ2-1; 7 nucleotides agree with TRBD2. V was pared by 2 bases and J by 0 bases, with 4 bases of the junction left unmatched. The germline CDR1 and CDR2 sequences are DFQATT and SNEGSKA (reference sequence). CDR3 size: 15 residues.

The chain is built from TRBV5-1 and TRBJ1-4, with 12 bases fitting TRBD1. J was trimmed by 8 bases and V by 2 bases; bases with no gene match: 10. CDR3 length: 17 amino acids. Germline CDR1 is SGHRS and CDR2 is YFSETQ. The CDR3 bases are TGCGCCAGCAGCTTCCGGGACAGGGGGCGGGAAGACGAAAAACTGTTTTTT. Translated: CASSFRDRGREDEKLFF.

This sequence joins TRBV29-1 and TRBJ1-4, with D unclear. Deletions cut 7 bases from V and 8 bases from J, with 11 bases between. Germline assignment: CDR1 SQVTM and CDR2 ANQGSEA. The CDR3 has 11 residues. The CDR3 sequence: CSAGEEEKLFF. Here the CDR3 DNA reads TGCAGCGCGGGAGAGGAAGAAAAACTGTTTTTT.

The gene calls are TRBV19 and TRBJ2-1; 7 nucleotides align to TRBD1. The germline V gene encodes CDR1 LNHDA and CDR2 SQIVND (reference sequence). The CDR3 runs 13 residues. V shed 7 bases, J shed 8 bases, and the junction held 8 bases outside the gene matches. The CDR3 DNA is TGTGCCAGTATGAAGGGGGCCCGGGATGAGCAGTTCTTC. Its translation is CASMKGARDEQFF.

This clonotype was recorded many times. The J gene is TRBJ2-5, the V gene TRBV25-1, with 11 bases matching TRBD2. Germline-derived CDR1 and CDR2 are MGHDK and SYGVNS. CDR3 size: 16 residues. V lost 6 bases and J lost 5; bases outside the gene matches: 11. The CDR3 reads CASRPLAGGWGETQYF. CDR3 nucleotides: TGTGCCAGCAGACCCCTAGCGGGGGGCTGGGGGGAGACCCAGTACTTC.